The source of this T cell receptor beta chain is a study of T cell repertoires in cytomegalovirus infection. Study overall: Signatures in public TCR beta sequences pointed to both CMV infection and matching HLA type.

CDR1 LGHNT and CDR2 FRNRAP come from the germline V gene. This CDR3 contains 16 residues. V shed 1 base and J 1 base; nucleotides not matched to a gene: 0. TCRdb reprocessed the reads via MiXCR and lists one record per CDR3 protein. Here the sample spans under 150,000 distinct CDR3 sequences, 30% to 35% being singletons. This clonotype was recorded a few times. Antigen unknown. Material: CD8+ T cells from cultured PBMCs, obtained from culture after CMV antigen stimulation. The source is a human donor in good health (CMV status not recorded). Some clones in this sample may be carry-over from other donors' samples. The chain combines TRBV12-5 with TRBJ2-3; 12 bases align to TRBD2. This chain's CDR3 is CASGLGLAGGTDTQYF. CDR3 bases: TGTGCTAGTGGTTTGGGACTAGCGGGGGGCACAGATACGCAGTATTTT.